Listed here are 6 T cell receptor beta chains from one sample, sequenced in a study of radiotherapy plus CTLA-4 blockade in lung cancer. The protocol was immunoSEQ multiplex PCR, while the TCRdb copy is restricted to in-frame clones and leaves out a portion. The table shows 120,000 or so clones, with about 77% occurring only once. Sequencing was performed on peripheral blood, taken from a patient treated with radiotherapy plus ipilimumab. These receptors were obtained from a human donor with non-small cell lung cancer who had a partial response to radiotherapy plus ipilimumab.

The genes are TRBV6-4 and TRBJ2-1; 9 bases align to TRBD2. The CDR3 is 14 residues long. V was pared by 5 bases and J by 5 bases, with 4 bases of the junction left unmatched. Germline CDR1 is MRHNA and CDR2 is SNTAGT. CDR3 amino acids: CASSPSGDNNEQFF. DNA of the CDR3: TGTGCCAGCAGTCCTAGCGGGGATAACAATGAGCAGTTCTTC.

The rearrangement joins TRBV6-6 to TRBJ2-2; D not resolved. The CDR3 has 12 amino acids. The V end lost 6 bases, the J end lost 5 bases, and 7 bases lay between the germline ends. Germline CDR1 MNHNY, CDR2 SVGAGI (reference sequence). The CDR3 DNA is TGTGCCAGCAGACAAATTACCGGGGAGCTGTTTTTT. Translation: CASRQITGELFF.

The V and J genes are TRBV2 and TRBJ2-3; tentatively, D is TRBD2 (6 bases). Per the germline V gene, CDR1 is SNHLY and CDR2 is FYNNEI. The CDR3 contains 16 residues. Trimming left V 5 bases short and J 6 bases short, with 21 bases between. CDR3 protein: CASSLTTVKAGDTQYF. For the CDR3, the DNA is TGTGCCAGCAGTCTTACGACAGTTAAAGCGGGTGATACGCAGTATTTT.

This chain connects TRBV5-1 to TRBJ2-6; D perhaps matches TRBD1 (5 bases). The CDR3 is made up of 16 amino acids. V dropped 5 bases and J dropped 0 bases, with 12 bases sitting between them. Per germline, CDR1 SGHRS and CDR2 YFSETQ. CDR3 amino acids: CASRPDTYSGANVLTF. Written as DNA, the CDR3 is TGCGCCAGCAGACCGGACACCTACTCTGGGGCCAACGTCCTGACTTTC.

This clone was seen a handful of times. The V call is TRBV6-6, the J call TRBJ2-7; D remains unclear. Between the trimmed V and J ends, which lost 5 bases and 3 bases, there was a span of 8 bases. This CDR3 is 12 amino acids long. Germline V gene sequence: CDR1 MNHNY, CDR2 SVGAGI (reference sequence). The CDR3 protein is CASSTGVYEQYF. CDR3 DNA sequence: TGTGCCAGCAGTACTGGAGTCTACGAGCAGTACTTC.

The rearrangement joins TRBV27 to TRBJ2-1; a weak D match, TRBD2 (5 bases). CDR3 size: 11 residues. The V and J ends lost 9 bases and 9 bases respectively, with 12 bases between them. The V gene's germline CDR1 is MNHEY and CDR2 SMNVEV (reference sequence). CDR3 protein: CASWGEGEQFF. As DNA, the CDR3 is TGTGCCAGTTGGGGAGAGGGTGAGCAGTTCTTC.